This paragraph reports one T cell receptor beta chain. The CDR3 has 18 amino acids. Germline V gene sequence: CDR1 SGHTA, CDR2 FQGNSA. Trimming cost V 2 bases and J 7 bases, with 24 bases left between them. This record comes from a study of sequential checkpoint blockade in melanoma. Generated by immunoSEQ multiplex PCR, the TCRdb table keeps only in-frame clones and is missing some. The profile shows over 30,000 clones, roughly 86% of them singletons. The sample's treatment: randomized to nivolumab then ipilimumab (arm A) or the reverse (arm B). The specimen comprised CD8+ T cells sorted from blood (inferred from file names), sampled from a patient given nivolumab and ipilimumab in sequence. The chain couples TRBV7-2 to TRBJ1-5; perhaps TRBD1 as D (5 bases). The sequence derives from a human donor with melanoma. This chain's CDR3 is CASSLTSIGAGLVQPQHF. In DNA, the CDR3 is TGTGCCAGCAGCTTAACGTCTATTGGGGCAGGCCTCGTCCAGCCCCAGCATTTT. The variable domain in full, with the rest retrieved from reference TRBV7-2 and TRBJ1-5, is GAGVSQSPSNKVTEKGKDVELRCDPISGHTALYWYRQSLGQGLEFLIYFQGNSAPDKSGLPSDRFSAERTGGSVSTLTIQRTQQEDSAVYLCASSLTSIGAGLVQPQHFGDGTRLSIL.